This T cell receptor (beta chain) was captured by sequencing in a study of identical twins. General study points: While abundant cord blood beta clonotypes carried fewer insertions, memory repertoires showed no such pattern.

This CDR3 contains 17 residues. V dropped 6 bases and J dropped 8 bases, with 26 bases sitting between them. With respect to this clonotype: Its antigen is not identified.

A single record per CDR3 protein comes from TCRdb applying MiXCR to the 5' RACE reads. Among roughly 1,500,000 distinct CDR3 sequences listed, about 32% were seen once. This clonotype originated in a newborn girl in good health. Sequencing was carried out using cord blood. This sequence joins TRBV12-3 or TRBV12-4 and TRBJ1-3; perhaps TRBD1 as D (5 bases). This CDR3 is CASRGVEWSFGSDTIYF. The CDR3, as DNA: TGTGCCAGCAGGGGGGTTGAATGGAGTTTTGGTTCTGACACCATATATTTT.